This entry lists 18 T cell receptor beta chains sequenced from one sample in a study of blood T cell repertoires in COVID-19. Here immunoSEQ multiplex PCR was the method, and the copy in TCRdb shows in-frame clones only, minus some. This sample has roughly 380,000 clones, with roughly nine tenths found just once. The sequenced material came from peripheral blood. The receptors stem from a woman aged 55 to 70 with COVID-19, enrolled during active disease.

This chain uses TRBV5-4 with TRBJ1-1, with a weak D call TRBD1 (6 bases). Trimming shortened V by 6 bases and J by 6 bases, and 18 bases separated the two germline ends. The germline V gene encodes CDR1 SGHNT and CDR2 YYREEE (reference sequence). This CDR3 has 14 amino acids. CDR3 sequence: CASTHQGRHAEAFF. For the CDR3, the DNA is TGTGCCAGCACCCACCAGGGGCGACATGCTGAAGCTTTCTTT. The full variable domain, its missing parts supplied by reference TRBV5-4 and TRBJ1-1, is ETGVTQSPTHLIKTRGQQVTLRCSSQSGHNTVSWYQQALGQGPQFIFQYYREEENGRGNFPPRFSGLQFPNYSSELNVNALELDDSALYLCASTHQGRHAEAFFGQGTRLTVV.

This clone was detected only once. CDR3: CASSRDRGPHAGYTF. CDR3 DNA: TGTGCCAGCAGCCGAGACAGGGGCCCCCACGCTGGCTACACCTTC. V usage is TRBV3-1 (or the pseudogene TRBV3-2) and J usage is TRBJ1-2, with TRBD1 identical over 8 bases. Unmatched junction bases numbered 11, after V lost 4 bases and J lost 7 bases. The CDR3 runs 15 residues. The germline gives CDR1 LGHDT, CDR2 YNNKEL (reference sequence).

The gene calls are TRBV28 and TRBJ1-2; 9 positions agree with TRBD1. This CDR3 spans 14 amino acids. CDR1 and CDR2 from the germline V gene are MDHEN and SYDVKM. Trimming at V came to 5 bases and at J to 8 bases, leaving 9 bases not matched to a gene. The CDR3 DNA follows: TGTGCCAGCAGTCCCGTACAGGGGGCAATCGGCTACACCTTC. It yields the protein CASSPVQGAIGYTF.

This chain uses TRBV5-4 with TRBJ2-2; TRBD1 matches 8 bases. The CDR3 has 16 amino acids. V lost 5 bases, J lost 6 bases, and 12 bases stayed unmatched. Germline V gene lookup returns CDR1 SGHNT and CDR2 YYREEE (reference sequence). The CDR3 loop reads CASSPQGARQAGELFF. In nucleotides, the CDR3 is TGTGCCAGCAGTCCCCAGGGGGCGAGGCAGGCCGGGGAGCTGTTTTTT.

The rearrangement uses TRBV20-1 and TRBJ2-3; no definite D call. The CDR3 extends over 11 amino acids. Trimming removed 1 base at V and 6 bases at J, with 5 bases between. Germline values: CDR1 DFQATT, CDR2 SNEGSKA (reference sequence). The CDR3 DNA reads TGCAGTGCTAGAGGTGGCGATACGCAGTATTTT. It yields the protein CSARGGDTQYF.

J is TRBJ1-5 and V is TRBV5-1; D is unclear. CDR3 length: 13 amino acids. The V end was cut by 1 base, the J end by 4 bases, with 6 bases between. CDR1 and CDR2 (germline): SGHRS, YFSETQ. CDR3 region: CASSLSPNQPQHF. The CDR3 DNA reads as TGCGCCAGCAGCTTGTCCCCTAATCAGCCCCAGCATTTT.

This sequence joins TRBV7-9 and TRBJ1-4; TRBD1 matches at 9 bases. Germline assignment: CDR1 SEHNR and CDR2 FQNEAQ (reference sequence). This CDR3 has 13 amino acids. The V and J ends lost 2 bases and 11 bases, in that order; junction bases with no gene match: 3. CDR3 DNA sequence: TGTGCCAGCAGCTTACGACAGGGGGTCAAACTGTTTTTT. This encodes CASSLRQGVKLFF.

The rearrangement links TRBV4-1 to TRBJ2-7; the match to TRBD1 covers 12 bases. With 1 base clipped from V and 0 bases from J, the junction kept 7 bases outside the gene matches. CDR1 is MGHRA and CDR2 is YSYEKL in the germline V gene. This CDR3 region has 18 residues. The CDR3 is CASSQGPGQGASSYEQYF. The DNA for the CDR3 is TGCGCCAGCAGCCAAGGACCGGGACAGGGGGCCAGCTCCTACGAGCAGTACTTC.

The DNA of the CDR3 is TGTGCCAGCAGCTTTGGGACAGGGAGCTATGGCTACACCTTC. It specifies CASSFGTGSYGYTF. J is TRBJ1-2 and V is TRBV5-4; the match to TRBD1 covers 9 bases. The germline CDR1 and CDR2 sequences are SGHNT and YYREEE (reference sequence). The junction had 3 bases not matched to a gene; V was cut back by 2 bases and J by 4 bases. The CDR3 is 14 amino acids.

This clone was detected only once. V usage is TRBV9 and J usage is TRBJ1-4, with 11 bases identical to TRBD1. Germline V gene data show CDR1 as SGDLS and CDR2 as YYNGEE. With V trimmed by 1 base and J by 7 bases, 3 bases remained unmatched. The CDR3 extends over 15 amino acids. CDR3 sequence: CASSVQGTGGEKLFF. As DNA, the CDR3 is TGTGCCAGCAGCGTACAAGGGACAGGGGGTGAAAAACTGTTTTTT.

This chain connects TRBV7-2 to TRBJ1-6; no clear D gene. CDR1 is SGHTA, CDR2 FQGNSA, per germline. The length of the CDR3 is 14 residues. The V and J ends lost 5 bases and 4 bases respectively, with 9 bases between them. The chain's CDR3 is CASSRGLYNSPLHF. In DNA, the CDR3 is TGTGCCAGCAGCCGCGGTCTTTATAATTCACCCCTCCACTTT.

This chain links TRBV19 with TRBJ1-2; 9 nucleotides line up with TRBD1. The V gene's germline CDR1 is LNHDA and CDR2 SQIVND (reference sequence). The CDR3 is 17 amino acids. J gave up 8 bases and V 1 base, and 14 bases lay outside the gene matches. Here the CDR3 DNA reads TGTGCCAGTAGTATAGGCACAGGGGGCGCGAAATATAGCGGCTACACCTTC. The encoded protein is CASSIGTGGAKYSGYTF.

V usage is TRBV11-2 and J usage is TRBJ2-3, with D tentatively TRBD2 (6 bases). Trimming took 5 bases from V and 0 from J, leaving 15 bases between them. Germline assignment: CDR1 SGHAT and CDR2 FQNNGV. The CDR3 spans 16 residues. CDR3 nucleotide sequence: TGTGCCAGCAGCCCTGGGACTGTATCTAGCACAGATACGCAGTATTTT. Its protein product is CASSPGTVSSTDTQYF.

This sequence joins TRBV5-1 and TRBJ1-1; 11 bases are a match to TRBD1. The CDR3 is 15 residues long. Germline values: CDR1 SGHRS, CDR2 YFSETQ. After removal of 4 bases from V and 4 bases from J, the junction contained 6 bases not matched to a gene. DNA for the CDR3: TGCGCCAGCAGCCATGGACAGGGGGCTGCCACTGAAGCTTTCTTT. Protein product: CASSHGQGAATEAFF.

The chain joins TRBV9 to TRBJ1-6; D remains ambiguous. The CDR3 has 19 residues. Trimming left V 0 bases short and J 8 bases short, with 24 bases between. CDR1 and CDR2 from the germline V gene are SGDLS and YYNGEE. This CDR3 is CASSVGRFAGGPSDSPLHF. CDR3 DNA sequence: TGTGCCAGCAGCGTAGGTCGTTTTGCGGGAGGCCCTTCTGATTCACCCCTCCACTTT.

V and J are TRBV4-1 and TRBJ2-7; 10 positions match TRBD1. Germline values: CDR1 MGHRA, CDR2 YSYEKL. This CDR3 region has 18 residues. V gave up 4 bases and J gave up 4 bases; unmatched junction bases: 16. The CDR3 sequence: CASSPHISAGQGVYEQYF. The CDR3 nucleotides are TGCGCCAGCAGCCCTCACATCTCCGCAGGACAGGGGGTGTACGAGCAGTACTTC.

CDR3 loop: CASSEEWDRGGYEQFF. The DNA for the CDR3 is TGTGCCAGCAGTGAAGAATGGGACAGGGGCGGGTATGAGCAGTTCTTC. This chain uses TRBV2 with TRBJ2-1, with 10 nucleotides matching TRBD1. V was clipped by 1 base and J by 8 bases; unmatched bases: 8. Per germline, CDR1 SNHLY and CDR2 FYNNEI. This CDR3 comprises 16 residues.

The chain carries TRBV5-1 and TRBJ1-2; D perhaps matches TRBD1 (5 bases). The CDR3 extends over 15 amino acids. V dropped 0 bases and J dropped 7 bases, with 16 bases sitting between them. From germline, CDR1 is SGHRS and CDR2 YFSETQ. CDR3 DNA: TGCGCCAGCAGCTTGGCCGGAACTGGGGCGCTTGGCTACACCTTC. Protein sequence: CASSLAGTGALGYTF. Full variable domain (rest looked up from reference TRBV5-1 and TRBJ1-2): KAGVTQTPRYLIKTRGQQVTLSCSPISGHRSVSWYQQTPGQGLQFLFEYFSETQRNKGNFPGRFSGRQFSNSRSEMNVSTLELGDSALYLCASSLAGTGALGYTFGSGTRLTVV.